A selection of T cell receptor beta chains follows, all from one sample in a study of long-term antiretroviral therapy in people with HIV. Profiling relied on immunoSEQ multiplex PCR, and the TCRdb table lists in-frame clones only, not all of them. The sample lists fewer than 30,000 clones, over 75% occurring once. The sample consisted of unsorted PBMCs, taken 1.1 years before starting antiretroviral therapy. The receptors were gathered from a woman aged 30 to 39 with HIV. CDR3s include the opening cysteine and the closing phenylalanine or tryptophan. Each record gives: V gene, J gene, clone size, D gene, CDR3 protein, CDR3 DNA. D genes are given only for firm matches. Size tells how often a clone was seen (once, few, many) or the class of an expanded clone, and some rows leave it out.

TRBV15,TRBJ2-2,few,TRBD2,CATEGGGNTGELFF,TGTGCCACCGAAGGCGGGGGGAACACCGGGGAGCTGTTTTTT
TRBV27,TRBJ2-5,NA,TRBD1,CATRDREQETQYF,TGTGCCACCAGAGACAGGGAACAAGAGACCCAGTACTTC
TRBV9,TRBJ1-2,NA,NA,CASEEGGYTF,TGTGCCAGCGAGGAGGGAGGCTACACCTTC
TRBV6-1,TRBJ1-3,NA,NA,CASSEDQRGAFYSGNTIYF,TGTGCCAGCAGTGAAGATCAGCGCGGAGCATTTTACTCTGGAAACACCATATATTTT
TRBV2,TRBJ2-7,NA,NA,CASSERGGSGGFTYEQYF,TGTGCCAGCAGTGAAAGAGGAGGATCTGGAGGCTTTACCTACGAGCAGTACTTC
TRBV9,TRBJ1-1,NA,NA,CASSDDTYTEAFF,TGTGCCAGCAGCGACGACACTTACACTGAAGCTTTCTTT
TRBV5-4,TRBJ1-4,NA,NA,CASSLDGRGREKLFF,TGTGCCAGCAGCTTGGATGGCAGGGGCAGGGAAAAACTGTTTTTT
TRBV5-6,TRBJ2-5,once,TRBD1,CASSSTGGSADETQYF,TGTGCCAGCAGCTCCACAGGGGGCTCAGCGGATGAGACCCAGTACTTC
TRBV6-4,TRBJ1-1,NA,NA,CASSPGRRGNTEAFF,TGTGCCAGCTCCCCAGGCCGCAGAGGGAACACTGAAGCTTTCTTT
TRBV29-1,TRBJ2-1,NA,TRBD2,CSAGLAGGLDEQFF,TGCAGCGCCGGACTAGCGGGGGGTCTCGATGAGCAGTTCTTC
TRBV5-1,TRBJ2-1,once,NA,CASSLEASSYNEQFF,TGCGCCAGCAGCTTGGAGGCTAGCTCCTACAATGAGCAGTTCTTC
TRBV5-6,TRBJ1-5,NA,NA,CASSRRSGGNQPQHF,TGTGCCAGCAGTCGAAGGTCGGGGGGCAATCAGCCCCAGCATTTT
TRBV28,TRBJ1-5,NA,NA,CASSLGNQPQHF,TGTGCCAGCAGTTTAGGGAATCAGCCCCAGCATTTT
TRBV11-3,TRBJ2-2,NA,TRBD1,CASRGQADTGELFF,TGTGCCAGCAGGGGACAGGCGGACACCGGGGAGCTGTTTTTT
TRBV27,TRBJ2-6,once,TRBD2,CASSGGGTSGANVLTF,TGTGCCAGCAGCGGGGGGGGAACCTCTGGGGCCAACGTCCTGACTTTC